Listed below are T cell receptor beta chains from one sample, sequenced in a study of long-term antiretroviral therapy in people with HIV. Assay used: immunoSEQ multiplex PCR; TCRdb lists only in-frame clones, some missing. The sample has around 7,300 clones; around 74% are singletons. This material consisted of unsorted PBMCs, taken 0.9 years before starting antiretroviral therapy. These receptors were obtained from a man aged 40-49 years with HIV. Both conserved end residues are part of each CDR3. Each record gives: V gene, J gene, CDR3 protein.

>TRBV27|TRBJ2-7
CASSLGDRAYEQYF
>TRBV29-1|TRBJ1-1
CSAGHPNTEAFF
>TRBV7-2|TRBJ2-7
CASSLVAGVSYEQYF
>TRBV19|TRBJ2-7
CASRGGRECSLYEQYF
>TRBV5-6|TRBJ2-7
CASSLALVTYEQYF
>TRBV2|TRBJ2-3
CASRGNLGTSGRTDTQYF
>TRBV5-1|TRBJ1-1
CASSLGRQNTEAFF
>TRBV5-1|TRBJ1-1
CASSLQGVNTEAFF
>TRBV28|TRBJ2-1
CASSFSPNSYNEQFF
>TRBV9|TRBJ2-1
CASSAGGLGTYEQFF
>TRBV7-9|TRBJ1-6
CASSGGLLSSYNSPLHF
>TRBV27|TRBJ1-5
CASRLSGPNQPQHF
>TRBV6-5|TRBJ1-4
CASSYSAGSEKLFF
>TRBV27|TRBJ2-3
CASSLSRNTDTQYF
>TRBV7-9|TRBJ1-2
CASSSVTESVYGYTF
>TRBV27|TRBJ1-1
CASSLRGAGSITEAFF
>TRBV4-1|TRBJ1-6
CASSPDYSSYNSPLHF
>TRBV10-1|TRBJ2-1
CASSGGSGGLHNEQFF
>TRBV7-3|TRBJ2-3
CASSSPRDIPSDTQYF
>TRBV2|TRBJ1-4
CATGGAPEKLFF
>TRBV28|TRBJ2-2
CASQRPTGELFF
>TRBV6-5|TRBJ1-4
CASSYGGTNEKLFF